This T cell receptor beta chain was captured in a study of blood T cell repertoires in COVID-19. Study background: Sites in the United States, Italy and Spain provided acute and convalescent COVID-19 samples. Sources were T cells, B-cell-depleted T cells, or PBMCs; the material itself was cDNA or gDNA.

Original handling: From reference gene primer amplification, estimates of nucleated cell counts were derived. Repertoires were generated with immunoSEQ multiplex PCR, while TCRdb's copy carries only in-frame clones and drops some. That table gives V, J and clone size, and the DNA gave D and trimming. The table has 88,000 or so clones, about 85% seen once. Trimming pared 7 bases from V and 7 bases from J, leaving 10 bases between. CDR1 and CDR2 from the germline V gene are MNHEY and SVGAGI. The CDR3 extends over 11 amino acids. This clonotype originated in a human donor in a cohort sampled during active COVID-19. Source material: peripheral blood. This sequence joins TRBV6-5 and TRBJ2-5; tentative D call: TRBD1 (5 bases). This chain's CDR3 is CASKGVGTQYF. In nucleotides, the CDR3 is TGTGCCAGCAAAGGGGTGGGGACCCAGTACTTC.